This T cell receptor (beta chain) derives from a study of OX40 agonist ivuxolimab in advanced cancers. Concerning the study at large: Ivuxolimab was a fully human IgG2 agonistic monoclonal antibody targeting the costimulatory receptor OX40 (CD134). Intravenous ivuxolimab was administered to patients every 2 weeks at six dose levels: 0.01, 0.1, 0.3, 1.5, 3 and 10 mg/kg. Of the approximately 53 patients in dose escalation, approximately 20 had hepatocellular carcinoma, some 15 had melanoma, 9 had renal cell carcinoma and 9 had head and neck cancer. A male proportion of roughly 80% and a mean age of about 60 years, ranging from 23 to 79, were recorded for the dose-escalation cohort. Prior anti-PD-1, anti-PD-L1 or anti-CTLA-4 therapy was permitted, and checkpoint inhibitors had been received by approximately 39% of dose-escalation patients. Three dose-escalation patients achieved partial responses, one with hepatocellular carcinoma and two with cutaneous melanoma. The point of sequencing TCRbeta in the periphery was to test whether ivuxolimab changed TCR sequence diversity and drove clonal T-cell expansion. The paper describes the monotherapy dose-escalation part (N of about 52 patients) of the phase I trial of ivuxolimab. Paper-wide results and their limitations: At doses from 0.1 to 3.0 mg/kg, clonal expansion was seen in both CD4+ and CD8+ blood T cells between baseline and week 6. The antigen specificity of the peripheral T cells that underwent clonal expansion was not determined. In the 0.1-3.0 mg/kg groups, partial responders were among the patients with the lowest normalized peripheral clonal expansion, particularly in CD8+ T cells. Low levels of normalized T-cell clonal expansion were also seen in some nonresponding patients. After ivuxolimab, expanded clones were on average more numerous among CD8+ T cells than among CD4+ T cells.

The trial excluded patients who had a history of autoimmune disease or were on systemic immunosuppression. Peripheral blood for TCR sequencing was collected from all dose cohorts at baseline, on cycle 4 day 1, and on cycle 7 day 1. The samples were taken from a phase I, first-in-human, multicenter, open-label dose-escalation trial of ivuxolimab. Adults with locally advanced or metastatic melanoma, renal cell carcinoma, hepatocellular carcinoma or head and neck squamous cell carcinoma were enrolled in the trial. Before TCR sequencing, CD4+ T cells and CD8+ T cells from peripheral blood were sorted into separate populations. In the case of this clone: Its antigen is not yet known. Within one base of it there is no much larger clone, and no base qualities were kept.

Genomic DNA was extracted from sorted cells for sequencing of the TCRbeta CDR3 region. The immunoSEQ Assay was used to sequence the TCRbeta CDR3 regions. TCRdb holds this immuneACCESS table with in-frame rearrangements only. Some clones are missing; in checked studies, unresolved V genes explain under half, and the rest has no known cause. Within this sample are some 95,000 clones, with approximately 85% of them counted one time only. Together, the top ten hold 3% to 4.5% of the sample. Unmatched junction bases come to 8, with V trimmed by 5 bases and J by 6 bases. From its cysteine to its phenylalanine, the CDR3 spans 15 amino acids. The only DNA kept is the CDR3, 45 bases in frame from the first base. From a lookup of the germline V gene, CDR1 and CDR2 are SNHLY and FYNNEI.

This sequence originates from an adult with an advanced solid tumor such as melanoma, head and neck, liver or kidney cancer. The receptor chain draws on TRBV2 and TRBJ2-1; the central 9 bases match TRBD2. Sequencing was performed on CD4+ or CD8+ T cells sorted from blood, taken in a trial of the OX40 agonist ivuxolimab. The nucleotide sequence reads as follows: TGTGCCAGCAGTCCCAGGACTAGCGTAGCCAATGAGCAGTTCTTC. Translated, it gives CASSPRTSVANEQFF.